This T cell receptor beta chain was captured by sequencing in a study of blood T cell repertoires in COVID-19. Background on the study: Donors in the United States, Italy and Spain gave samples during acute or convalescent COVID-19. Sample material is recorded as cDNA or gDNA derived from T cells, B-cell-depleted T cells, or PBMCs.

In the source study's methods: Nucleated cell number was recorded as an estimate derived from reference gene primer amplification. Libraries were prepared by immunoSEQ multiplex PCR; TCRdb keeps only in-frame clonotypes and omits some of them. V, J and clone size derive from that table, while D and trimming were established from the DNA sequence. The sample contains about 43,000 clones, roughly 87% of which appear only once. V lost 2 bases, J lost 8 bases, and 9 bases lay in between. Germline CDR1 and CDR2: MGHDK and SYGVNS. This CDR3 is built from 13 residues. The sequencing input was peripheral blood. The rearrangement joins TRBV25-1 to TRBJ1-4, with D possibly matching TRBD1 (5 bases). The TCR was taken from an older woman with acute or convalescent COVID-19. The CDR3 bases are TGTGCCAGCAGTGAACCAGGGTGGGAAAAACTGTTTTTT. Protein: CASSEPGWEKLFF. The whole variable domain, filled in from reference TRBV25-1 and TRBJ1-4, reads EADIYQTPRYLVIGTGKKITLECSQTMGHDKMYWYQQDPGMELHLIHYSYGVNSTEKGDLSSESTVSRIRTEHFPLTLESARPSHTSQYLCASSEPGWEKLFFGSGTQLSVL.